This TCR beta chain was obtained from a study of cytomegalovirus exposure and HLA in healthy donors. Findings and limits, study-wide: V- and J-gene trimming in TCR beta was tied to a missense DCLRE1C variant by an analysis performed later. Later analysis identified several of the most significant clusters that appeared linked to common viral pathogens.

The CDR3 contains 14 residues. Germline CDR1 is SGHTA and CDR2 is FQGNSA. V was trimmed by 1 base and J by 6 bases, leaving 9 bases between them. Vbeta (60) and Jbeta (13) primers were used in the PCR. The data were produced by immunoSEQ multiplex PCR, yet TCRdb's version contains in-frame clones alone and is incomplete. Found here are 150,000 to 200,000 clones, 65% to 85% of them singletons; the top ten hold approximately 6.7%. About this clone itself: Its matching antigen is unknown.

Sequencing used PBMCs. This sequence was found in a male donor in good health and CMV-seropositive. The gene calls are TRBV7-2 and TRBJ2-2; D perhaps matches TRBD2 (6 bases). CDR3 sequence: CASSLDPGAGELFF. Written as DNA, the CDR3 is TGTGCCAGCAGCTTAGATCCGGGGGCCGGGGAGCTGTTTTTT.